The 21 T cell receptor beta chains below all came from one sample that was sequenced in a study of CD8+CD57+ T cells in acquired aplastic anemia. Patients picked for sequencing had shown CD8+CD57+ cell expansion detected by flow cytometry. Profiling that covered TCR beta VDJ and CDR3 relied on genomic DNA as its template. TCRdb reprocessed the reads via MiXCR and lists one record per CDR3 protein. The data hold 200,000 to 250,000 distinct CDR3 sequences, with 65% observed a single time. The sequenced sample consisted of sorted CD4+, CD8+, or CD8+CD57+ T cells (not recorded which) from PBMCs. The receptors come from a human donor with aplastic anemia.

This clonotype was observed at least ten times. V and J are TRBV14 and TRBJ1-2, with 8 bases identical to TRBD1. The germline gives CDR1 SGHDN, CDR2 FVKESK. The trim removed 4 bases at V and 3 bases at J, leaving 4 bases unmatched. The CDR3 length is 14 residues. In DNA form, the CDR3 reads TGTGCCAGCAGCCGGACAGGGAATCACTATGGCTACACCTTC. Protein product: CASSRTGNHYGYTF.

This chain links TRBV2 with TRBJ2-5; D is uncertain. The V and J ends lost 7 bases and 5 bases respectively, with 11 bases between them. Per the germline V gene, CDR1 is SNHLY and CDR2 is FYNNEI. The length of the CDR3 is 12 residues. CDR3 DNA: TGTGCCAGCACACTGACCTGGGAGACCCAGTACTTC. Its protein product is CASTLTWETQYF.

The chain joins TRBV29-1 to TRBJ1-6; D gene uncertain. CDR3 length: 16 amino acids. Germline loops: CDR1 SQVTM, CDR2 ANQGSEA. The V end was cut by 5 bases, the J end by 2 bases, with 16 bases between. This CDR3 reads CSVCRDPDTYNSPLHF. The CDR3 bases are TGCAGCGTTTGTAGAGACCCAGATACCTATAATTCACCCCTCCACTTT.

This chain links TRBV4-1 with TRBJ1-1; perhaps TRBD1 as D (5 bases). The CDR3 is 14 residues long. V lost 0 bases, J lost 4 bases, and 9 bases lay in between. Germline V gene lookup returns CDR1 MGHRA and CDR2 YSYEKL. The CDR3 region is CASSQEPGRTEAFF. The CDR3 nucleotides are TGCGCCAGCAGCCAAGAGCCGGGACGCACTGAAGCTTTCTTT.

To note about this clonotype: This may be a read error, as it is one base from a much larger clone. The V gene is TRBV6-1, the J gene TRBJ2-1, with D uncertain. Germline CDR1 MNHNS, CDR2 SASEGT. The CDR3 has 13 amino acids. For the CDR3, the DNA is TGTGGCAGCAGTGAAGCTATTTTCAATGAGCAGTTCTTC. As protein: CGSSEAIFNEQFF.

This rearrangement joins TRBV15 to TRBJ2-1; 9 bases fit TRBD2. CDR1 and CDR2 (germline): LNHNV, YYDKDF (reference sequence). V lost 3 bases and J lost 4; bases outside the gene matches: 19. The CDR3 runs 20 residues. CDR3 DNA: TGTGCCACCAGCAGCTTAGATCATGTTCGAGCGGGGGGTTTTTACAATGAGCAGTTCTTC. This translates into CATSSLDHVRAGGFYNEQFF.

This clonotype was found many times. The rearrangement links TRBV30 to TRBJ1-1; no definite D call. The germline gives CDR1 GTSNPN, CDR2 SVGIG (reference sequence). Trimming shortened V by 4 bases and J by 0 bases, and 3 bases separated the two germline ends. This CDR3 has 11 amino acids. The CDR3 loop is CAWILNTEAFF. The CDR3 bases are TGTGCCTGGATCTTGAACACTGAAGCTTTCTTT.

V gene TRBV7-9 combines with J gene TRBJ2-5; TRBD1 matches at 9 bases. Germline trimming cut 8 bases from V and 5 bases from J; bases unmatched to any gene: 6. The CDR3 loop spans 13 amino acids. Germline CDR1 SEHNR, CDR2 FQNEAQ (reference sequence). The CDR3 DNA sequence: TGTGCCAGCCGACAGGGGGAGAAGGAGACCCAGTACTTC. Amino acid sequence: CASRQGEKETQYF.

J is TRBJ2-1 and V is TRBV19, with 9 bases fitting TRBD2. This CDR3 contains 16 residues. CDR1 is LNHDA, CDR2 SQIVND, per germline (reference sequence). Unmatched junction bases numbered 8, after V lost 6 bases and J lost 2 bases. The CDR3 region has the DNA TGTGCCAGTAGACTCAGCGGGAGGAGCCCCTACAATGAGCAGTTCTTC. Protein sequence: CASRLSGRSPYNEQFF.

This chain connects TRBV20-1 to TRBJ2-7; weak D call: TRBD2 (5 bases). V dropped 3 bases and J dropped 0 bases, with 12 bases sitting between them. The germline V gene encodes CDR1 DFQATT and CDR2 SNEGSKA (reference sequence). The CDR3 is made up of 14 amino acids. Written as DNA, the CDR3 is TGCAGTGCTAGGAAGATTGGAGGCTCCTACGAGCAGTACTTC. As protein: CSARKIGGSYEQYF.

V and J are TRBV5-1 and TRBJ1-2; D call uncertain. The germline CDR1 and CDR2 sequences are SGHRS and YFSETQ. This CDR3 is built from 14 residues. Trimming took off 2 bases at V and 4 bases at J, with 12 bases between the two ends. The CDR3 nucleotides read TGCGCCAGCAGCTTTGGTAAGGTTACCTATGGCTACACCTTC. Encoded protein: CASSFGKVTYGYTF.

Here the CDR3 reads CALGRGINNEQFF. CDR3 coding DNA: TGTGCCCTAGGGAGGGGTATTAACAATGAGCAGTTCTTC. The V and J genes are TRBV15 and TRBJ2-1; TRBD2 matches 7 bases. CDR1 LNHNV and CDR2 YYDKDF come from the germline V gene (reference sequence). With V trimmed by 11 bases and J by 5 bases, 9 bases remained unmatched. There are 13 residues in the CDR3.

The chain links TRBV7-9 to TRBJ2-7; D unresolved. Germline V CDR1 and CDR2: SEHNR, FQNEAQ (reference sequence). This CDR3 is built from 12 residues. The V and J ends lost 3 bases and 12 bases respectively, with 15 bases between them. CDR3 bases: TGTGCCAGCAGCTTGTCACCATACTGGCTGTACTTC. This encodes CASSLSPYWLYF.

This clonotype was observed many times. V and J are TRBV5-1 and TRBJ2-7; 9 nucleotides match TRBD2. Germline lookup yields CDR1 SGHRS and CDR2 YFSETQ. The CDR3 totals 16 residues. J was trimmed by 3 bases and V by 0 bases; bases with no gene match: 7. CDR3 region: CASSLAIGTSFYEQYF. CDR3 sequence (DNA): TGCGCCAGCAGCTTGGCCATCGGGACTAGCTTCTACGAGCAGTACTTC.

V gene TRBV7-9 combines with J gene TRBJ2-2; D is perhaps TRBD2 (6 bases). Per the germline V gene, CDR1 is SEHNR and CDR2 is FQNEAQ (reference sequence). The CDR3 spans 15 residues. V was cut by 5 bases and J by 4 bases, with 14 bases left in between. The DNA of the CDR3 is TGTGCCAGCAGCGGGGGGATTTATCCCACCGGGGAGCTGTTTTTT. This encodes CASSGGIYPTGELFF.

The sample holds a few counts of this clonotype. The V gene is TRBV15, the J gene TRBJ2-7; 7 nucleotides match TRBD2. CDR1 is LNHNV and CDR2 is YYDKDF in the germline V gene (reference sequence). The CDR3 loop spans 15 amino acids. Trimming at V came to 1 base and at J to 1 base, leaving 4 bases not matched to a gene. The CDR3 DNA is TGTGCCACCAGCAGAGTGCGGGAGCATTCCTACGAGCAGTACTTC. Its translation: CATSRVREHSYEQYF.

J is TRBJ1-1 and V is TRBV24-1, with a possible D match to TRBD1 (5 bases). Per germline, CDR1 KGHDR and CDR2 SFDVKD. Trimming pared 4 bases from V and 5 bases from J, leaving 13 bases between. This CDR3 has 14 residues. The CDR3: CATSETGGNTEAFF. The DNA of the CDR3 is TGTGCCACCAGTGAAACGGGGGGTAATACTGAAGCTTTCTTT.

V usage is TRBV5-4 and J usage is TRBJ2-1; D is unclear. Germline CDR1 is SGHNT and CDR2 is YYREEE (reference sequence). The V and J ends lost 3 bases and 1 base respectively, with 8 bases between them. The CDR3 loop spans 14 amino acids. The CDR3: CASSSETSYNEQFF. The DNA of the CDR3 is TGTGCCAGCAGCTCGGAAACTTCCTACAATGAGCAGTTCTTC.

The CDR3 nucleotides read TGTGCCAGCAGCGTAGGGCTGGGACCGAACACTGAAGCTTTCTTT. Translated, it gives CASSVGLGPNTEAFF. The chain employs TRBV2 and TRBJ1-1, with D tentatively TRBD1 (5 bases). Germline V gene data show CDR1 as SNHLY and CDR2 as FYNNEI. CDR3 length: 15 amino acids. Trimming removed 6 bases from V and 1 base from J, with 15 bases in between.

As DNA, the CDR3 is TGCAGCGTTGAAGAGGGGGCGGAGCTGTTTTTT. Amino acids: CSVEEGAELFF. J is TRBJ2-2 and V is TRBV29-1, with D perhaps matching TRBD1 (6 bases). The CDR3 sequence is 11 residues long. Germline CDR1 SQVTM, CDR2 ANQGSEA. V lost 0 bases and J 10 bases, leaving 6 bases between the germline ends.

This rearrangement joins TRBV12-3 or TRBV12-4 to TRBJ2-1; D may be TRBD1 or TRBD2 (5 bases each). The CDR3 has 12 residues. Trimming shortened V by 5 bases and J by 8 bases, and 10 bases separated the two germline ends. CDR3: CASSIGTDEQFF. The CDR3 nucleotides are TGTGCCAGCAGTATAGGGACGGATGAGCAGTTCTTC.